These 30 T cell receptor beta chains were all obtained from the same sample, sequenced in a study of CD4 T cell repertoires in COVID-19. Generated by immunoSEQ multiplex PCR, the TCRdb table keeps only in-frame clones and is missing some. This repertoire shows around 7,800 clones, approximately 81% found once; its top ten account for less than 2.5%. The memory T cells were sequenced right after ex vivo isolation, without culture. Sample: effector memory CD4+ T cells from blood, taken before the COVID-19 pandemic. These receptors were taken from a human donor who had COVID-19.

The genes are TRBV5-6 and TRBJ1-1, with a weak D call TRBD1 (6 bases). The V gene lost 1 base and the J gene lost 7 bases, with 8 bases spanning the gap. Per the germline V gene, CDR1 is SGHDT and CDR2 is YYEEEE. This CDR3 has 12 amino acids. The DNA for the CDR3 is TGTGCCAGCAGCTTGAAAGGGGGTGAAGCTTTCTTT. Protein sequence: CASSLKGGEAFF.

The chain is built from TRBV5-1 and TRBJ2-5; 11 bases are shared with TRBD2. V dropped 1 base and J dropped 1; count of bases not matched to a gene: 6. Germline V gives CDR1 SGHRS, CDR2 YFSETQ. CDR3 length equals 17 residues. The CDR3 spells CASSLFVAGGVQETQYF. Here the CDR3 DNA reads TGCGCCAGCAGCTTGTTCGTAGCGGGAGGGGTCCAAGAGACCCAGTACTTC. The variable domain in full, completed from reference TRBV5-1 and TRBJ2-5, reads KAGVTQTPRYLIKTRGQQVTLSCSPISGHRSVSWYQQTPGQGLQFLFEYFSETQRNKGNFPGRFSGRQFSNSRSEMNVSTLELGDSALYLCASSLFVAGGVQETQYFGPGTRLLVL.

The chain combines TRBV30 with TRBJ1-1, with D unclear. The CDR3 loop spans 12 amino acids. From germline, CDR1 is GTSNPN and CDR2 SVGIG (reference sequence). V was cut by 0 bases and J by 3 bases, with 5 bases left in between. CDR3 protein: CAWSVPDTEAFF. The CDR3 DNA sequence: TGTGCCTGGAGTGTCCCCGACACTGAAGCTTTCTTT. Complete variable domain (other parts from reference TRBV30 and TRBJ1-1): SQTIHQWPATLVQPVGSPLSLECTVEGTSNPNLYWYRQAAGRGLQLLFYSVGIGQISSEVPQNLSASRPQDRQFILSSKKLLLSDSGFYLCAWSVPDTEAFFGQGTRLTVV.

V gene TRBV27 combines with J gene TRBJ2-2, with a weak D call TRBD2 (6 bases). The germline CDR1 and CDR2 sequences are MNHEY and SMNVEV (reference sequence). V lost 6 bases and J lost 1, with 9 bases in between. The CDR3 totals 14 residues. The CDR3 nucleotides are TGTGCCAGCAGGTTGGGGGGGAACACCGGGGAGCTGTTTTTT. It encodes CASRLGGNTGELFF.

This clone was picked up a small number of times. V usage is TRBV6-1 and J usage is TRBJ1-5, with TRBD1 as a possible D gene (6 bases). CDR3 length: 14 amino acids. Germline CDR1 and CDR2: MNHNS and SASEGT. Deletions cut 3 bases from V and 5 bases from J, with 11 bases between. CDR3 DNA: TGTGCCAGCAGTGACGGGACACTTGATCAGCCCCAGCATTTT. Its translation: CASSDGTLDQPQHF.

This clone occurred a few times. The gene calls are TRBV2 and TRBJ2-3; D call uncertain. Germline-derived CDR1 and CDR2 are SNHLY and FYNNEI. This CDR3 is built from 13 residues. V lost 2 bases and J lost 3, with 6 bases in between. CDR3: CASSEPFTDTQYF. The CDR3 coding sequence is TGTGCCAGCAGTGAACCCTTTACAGATACGCAGTATTTT.

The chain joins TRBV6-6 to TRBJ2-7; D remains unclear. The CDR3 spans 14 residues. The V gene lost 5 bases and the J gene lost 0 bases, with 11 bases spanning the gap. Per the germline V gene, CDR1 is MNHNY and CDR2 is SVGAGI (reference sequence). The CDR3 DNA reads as TGTGCCAGCAGTCCCCAGTCCAGCTCCTACGAGCAGTACTTC. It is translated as CASSPQSSSYEQYF.

The CDR3 region is CASSIRGGDTEAFF. CDR3 nucleotides: TGTGCCAGTAGTATTCGGGGAGGGGACACTGAAGCTTTCTTT. The rearrangement links TRBV19 to TRBJ1-1; D might be TRBD1 (5 bases). The CDR3 is made up of 14 amino acids. The germline CDR1 and CDR2 sequences are LNHDA and SQIVND (reference sequence). V was shortened by 3 bases and J by 3 bases, with 11 bases between the two germline ends. Full variable domain (missing parts from reference TRBV19 and TRBJ1-1): DGGITQSPKYLFRKEGQNVTLSCEQNLNHDAMYWYRQDPGQGLRLIYYSQIVNDFQKGDIAEGYSVSREKKESFPLTVTSAQKNPTAFYLCASSIRGGDTEAFFGQGTRLTVV.

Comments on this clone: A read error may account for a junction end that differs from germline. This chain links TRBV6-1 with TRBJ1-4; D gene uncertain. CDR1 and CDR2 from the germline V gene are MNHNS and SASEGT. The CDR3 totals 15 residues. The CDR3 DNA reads TGTGCCAGCAGTTTCCAATTCCTCGGGGAGGAAAAACCGTTTTTT. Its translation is CASSFQFLGEEKPFF.

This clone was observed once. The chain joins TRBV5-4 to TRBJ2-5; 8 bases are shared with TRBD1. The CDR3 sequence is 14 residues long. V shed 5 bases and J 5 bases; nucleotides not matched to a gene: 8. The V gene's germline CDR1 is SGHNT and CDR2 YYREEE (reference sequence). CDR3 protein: CASRRDRDRETQYF. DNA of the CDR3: TGTGCCAGCAGACGCGACCGGGACAGGGAGACCCAGTACTTC.

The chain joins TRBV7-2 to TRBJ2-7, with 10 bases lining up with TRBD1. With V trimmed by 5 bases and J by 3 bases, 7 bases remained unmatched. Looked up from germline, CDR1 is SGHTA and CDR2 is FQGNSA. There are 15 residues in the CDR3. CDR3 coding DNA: TGTGCCAGCAGCCTACGGGACAGGGGTTACTACGAGCAGTACTTC. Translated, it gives CASSLRDRGYYEQYF.

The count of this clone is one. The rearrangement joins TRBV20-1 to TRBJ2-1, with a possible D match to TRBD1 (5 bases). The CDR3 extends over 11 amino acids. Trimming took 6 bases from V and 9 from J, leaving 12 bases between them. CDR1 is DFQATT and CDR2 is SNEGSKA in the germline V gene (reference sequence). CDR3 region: CSADSQGEQFF. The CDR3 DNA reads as TGCAGTGCAGATAGTCAGGGTGAGCAGTTCTTC.

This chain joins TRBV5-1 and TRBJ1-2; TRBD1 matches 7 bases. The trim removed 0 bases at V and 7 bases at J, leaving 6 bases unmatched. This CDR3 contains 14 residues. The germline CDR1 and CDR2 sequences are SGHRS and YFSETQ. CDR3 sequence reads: CASSLGPGGFGYTF. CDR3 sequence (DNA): TGCGCCAGCAGCTTGGGACCAGGGGGATTTGGCTACACCTTC.

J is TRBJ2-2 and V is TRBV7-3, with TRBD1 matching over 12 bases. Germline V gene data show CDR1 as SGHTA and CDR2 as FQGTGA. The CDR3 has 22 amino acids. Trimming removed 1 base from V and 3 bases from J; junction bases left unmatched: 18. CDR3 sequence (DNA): TGTGCCAGCAGCTTAAAACCCATCCCGGGACAGGGGGCGAGGCGCGACACCGGGGAGCTGTTTTTT. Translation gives CASSLKPIPGQGARRDTGELFF.

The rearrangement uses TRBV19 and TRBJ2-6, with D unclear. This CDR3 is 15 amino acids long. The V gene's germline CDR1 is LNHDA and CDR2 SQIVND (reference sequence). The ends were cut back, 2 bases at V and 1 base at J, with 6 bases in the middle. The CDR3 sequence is CASSIRGSGANVLTF. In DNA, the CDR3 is TGTGCCAGTAGTATAAGAGGTTCTGGGGCCAACGTCCTGACTTTC.

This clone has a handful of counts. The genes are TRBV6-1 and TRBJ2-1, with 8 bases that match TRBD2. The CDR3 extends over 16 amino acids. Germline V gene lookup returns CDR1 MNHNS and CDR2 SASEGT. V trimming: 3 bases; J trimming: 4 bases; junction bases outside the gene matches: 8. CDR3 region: CASSDGGSGNYNEQFF. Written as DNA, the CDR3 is TGTGCCAGCAGTGACGGCGGTAGCGGGAATTACAATGAGCAGTTCTTC.

CDR3 coding DNA: TGTGCCAGCAGCTCCATGGGGGGTCTAGCGGGGGACAATGAGCAGTTCTTC. Protein: CASSSMGGLAGDNEQFF. The V call is TRBV28, the J call TRBJ2-1; TRBD2 agrees at 10 bases. This CDR3 contains 17 residues. CDR1 is MDHEN and CDR2 is SYDVKM in the germline V gene. V gave up 6 bases and J gave up 5 bases; unmatched junction bases: 13.

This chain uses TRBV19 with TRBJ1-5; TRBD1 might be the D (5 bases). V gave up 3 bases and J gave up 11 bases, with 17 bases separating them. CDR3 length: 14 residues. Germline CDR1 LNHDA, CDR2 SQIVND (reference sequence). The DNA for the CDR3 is TGTGCCAGTAGTATGGGGGAGGAGCCCCGGGCCCAGCATTTT. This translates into CASSMGEEPRAQHF.

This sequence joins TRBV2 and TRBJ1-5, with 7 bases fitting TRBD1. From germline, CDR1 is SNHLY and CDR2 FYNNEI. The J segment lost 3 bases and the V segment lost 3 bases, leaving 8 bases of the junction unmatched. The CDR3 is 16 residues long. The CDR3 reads CASSEAGGLTNQPQHF. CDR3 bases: TGTGCCAGCAGTGAGGCAGGGGGATTGACCAATCAGCCCCAGCATTTT.

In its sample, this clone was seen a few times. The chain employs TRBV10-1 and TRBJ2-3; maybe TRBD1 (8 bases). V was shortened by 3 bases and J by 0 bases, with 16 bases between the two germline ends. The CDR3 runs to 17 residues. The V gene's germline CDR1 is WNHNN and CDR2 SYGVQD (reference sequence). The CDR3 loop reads CASSDPGQGLSTDTQYF. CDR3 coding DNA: TGCGCCAGCAGTGATCCAGGACAGGGACTAAGCACAGATACGCAGTATTTT.

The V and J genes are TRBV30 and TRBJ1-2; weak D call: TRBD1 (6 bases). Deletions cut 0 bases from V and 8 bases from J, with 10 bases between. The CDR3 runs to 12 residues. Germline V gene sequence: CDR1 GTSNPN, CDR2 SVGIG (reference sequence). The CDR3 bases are TGTGCCTGGAGTGTCGGGGGGCGCGGCTACACCTTC. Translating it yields CAWSVGGRGYTF.

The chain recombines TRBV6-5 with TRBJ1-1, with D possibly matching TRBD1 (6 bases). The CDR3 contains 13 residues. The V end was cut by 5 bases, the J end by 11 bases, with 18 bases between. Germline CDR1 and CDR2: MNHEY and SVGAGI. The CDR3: CASSTPGGESAFF. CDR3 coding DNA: TGTGCCAGCAGTACCCCGGGGGGCGAGTCCGCTTTCTTT.

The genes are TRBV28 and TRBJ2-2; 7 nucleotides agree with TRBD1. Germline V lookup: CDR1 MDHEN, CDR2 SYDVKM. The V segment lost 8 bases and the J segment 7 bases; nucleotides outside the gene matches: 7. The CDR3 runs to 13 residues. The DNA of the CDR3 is TGTGCCAGCCTACAGGGGCGTAACGGGGAGCTGTTTTTT. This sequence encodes CASLQGRNGELFF.

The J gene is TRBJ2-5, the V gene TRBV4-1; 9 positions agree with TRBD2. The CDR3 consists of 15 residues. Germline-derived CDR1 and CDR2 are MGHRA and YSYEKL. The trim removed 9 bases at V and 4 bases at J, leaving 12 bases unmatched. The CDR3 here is CASGTAGAGGETQYF. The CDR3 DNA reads TGCGCCAGTGGGACGGCGGGAGCGGGGGGAGAGACCCAGTACTTC.

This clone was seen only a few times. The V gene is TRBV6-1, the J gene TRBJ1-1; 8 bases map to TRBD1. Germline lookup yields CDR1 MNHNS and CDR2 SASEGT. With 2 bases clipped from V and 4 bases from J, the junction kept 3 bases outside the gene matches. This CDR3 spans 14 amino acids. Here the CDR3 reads CASSEQGATTEAFF. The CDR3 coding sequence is TGTGCCAGCAGTGAACAGGGGGCAACCACTGAAGCTTTCTTT.

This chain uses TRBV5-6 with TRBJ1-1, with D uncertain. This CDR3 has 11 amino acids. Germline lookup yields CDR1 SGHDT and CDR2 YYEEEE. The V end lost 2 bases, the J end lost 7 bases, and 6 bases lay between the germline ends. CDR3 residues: CASSFGIEAFF. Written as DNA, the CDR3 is TGTGCCAGCAGCTTCGGGATTGAAGCTTTCTTT.

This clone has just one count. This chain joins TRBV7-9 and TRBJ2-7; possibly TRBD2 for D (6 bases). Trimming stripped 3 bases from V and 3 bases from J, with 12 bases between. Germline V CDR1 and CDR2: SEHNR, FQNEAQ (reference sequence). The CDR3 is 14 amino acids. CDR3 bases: TGTGCCAGCAGCTTCGGGGGAGTGGTCTACGAGCAGTACTTC. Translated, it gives CASSFGGVVYEQYF.

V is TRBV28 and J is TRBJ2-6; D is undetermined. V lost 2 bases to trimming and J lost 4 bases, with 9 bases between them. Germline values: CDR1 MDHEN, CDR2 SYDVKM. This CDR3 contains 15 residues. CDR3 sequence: CASSLGASGANVLTF. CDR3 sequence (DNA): TGTGCCAGCAGTTTAGGAGCTTCCGGGGCCAACGTCCTGACTTTC.

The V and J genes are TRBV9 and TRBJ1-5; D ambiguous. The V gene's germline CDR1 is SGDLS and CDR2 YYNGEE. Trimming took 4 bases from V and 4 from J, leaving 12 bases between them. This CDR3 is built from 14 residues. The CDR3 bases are TGTGCCAGCAGCCCCCCGGGAAGGAATCAGCCCCAGCATTTT. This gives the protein CASSPPGRNQPQHF.

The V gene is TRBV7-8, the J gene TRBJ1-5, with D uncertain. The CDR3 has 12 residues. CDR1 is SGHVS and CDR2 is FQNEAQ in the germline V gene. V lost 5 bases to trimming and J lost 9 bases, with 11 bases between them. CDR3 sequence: CASSALEGPQHF. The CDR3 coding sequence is TGTGCCAGCAGCGCCCTCGAGGGGCCCCAGCATTTT.